The 13 T cell receptor beta chains presented below share a single source sample, sequenced in a study of neurological immune-mediated disorders. TCRdb fed the 5' RACE reads into MiXCR, producing one record per CDR3 protein. Found here are about 80,000 distinct CDR3 sequences, 9.4% of them singletons; the top ten hold 1.7%. Sequenced input: PBMCs. The receptors stem from a man aged 45-65 years in good health.

At least ten counts were recorded for this clonotype. The chain is built from TRBV10-3 and TRBJ2-3; 7 bases align to TRBD1. The V gene end was trimmed by 7 bases and the J gene end by 3 bases; junction bases not matched to a gene: 7. There are 14 residues in the CDR3. Germline V lookup: CDR1 ENHRY, CDR2 SYGVKD. CDR3 loop: CAIKRGQGTDTQYF. The CDR3 DNA is TGTGCCATCAAAAGGGGGCAGGGAACAGATACGCAGTATTTT.

This clonotype was seen many times. The J gene is TRBJ2-1, the V gene TRBV7-9; TRBD2 agrees at 9 bases. This CDR3 is 15 amino acids long. The V segment lost 5 bases and the J segment 5 bases; nucleotides outside the gene matches: 7. CDR1 is SEHNR and CDR2 is FQNEAQ in the germline V gene (reference sequence). The CDR3 DNA follows: TGTGCCAGCAGCCCCAGCGGGGGGAAGGACAATGAGCAGTTCTTC. This sequence encodes CASSPSGGKDNEQFF.

There are many counts of this clonotype. The rearrangement joins TRBV9 to TRBJ1-6, with D possibly being TRBD1 (6 bases). The CDR3 consists of 15 residues. Germline V gene lookup returns CDR1 SGDLS and CDR2 YYNGEE. V lost 3 bases and J lost 7, with 14 bases in between. CDR3: CASSGQQGLNSPLHF. In DNA form, the CDR3 reads TGTGCCAGCAGCGGACAACAGGGCTTGAATTCACCCCTCCACTTT.

This clonotype was recorded at least ten times. This chain joins TRBV20-1 and TRBJ2-7; 7 bases align to TRBD2. The CDR3 covers 15 residues. CDR1 is DFQATT and CDR2 is SNEGSKA in the germline V gene (reference sequence). V gave up 3 bases and J gave up 0 bases; unmatched junction bases: 8. CDR3 amino acids: CSARRLAVGSYEQYF. CDR3 nucleotides: TGCAGTGCTAGGCGACTAGCAGTAGGCTCCTACGAGCAGTACTTC.

This clonotype was found a few times. V usage is TRBV20-1 and J usage is TRBJ2-1; D remains ambiguous. Between the trimmed V and J ends, which lost 0 bases and 11 bases, there was a span of 8 bases. There are 11 residues in the CDR3. Germline loops: CDR1 DFQATT, CDR2 SNEGSKA (reference sequence). CDR3 nucleotides: TGCAGTGCTAGAGACCACATGAAGCAGTTCTTC. It codes for CSARDHMKQFF.

This clonotype was picked up a small number of times. A clone one base away is much larger, so this may be a read error. V and J are TRBV27 and TRBJ1-2; D might be TRBD1 (5 bases). This CDR3 contains 14 residues. Per germline, CDR1 MNHEY and CDR2 SMNVEV (reference sequence). V lost 6 bases to trimming and J lost 0 bases, with 11 bases between them. The CDR3 spells CASRPGPTNYGYTF. For the CDR3, the DNA is TGTGCCAGCAGACCGGGACCCACTAACTATGGCTACACCTTC.

The table lists this clonotype with many counts. The chain couples TRBV5-1 to TRBJ2-2; 10 nucleotides match TRBD2. This CDR3 is built from 16 residues. CDR1 and CDR2 (germline): SGHRS, YFSETQ. V lost 3 bases and J lost 1; bases outside the gene matches: 3. In DNA, the CDR3 is TGCGCCAGCAGCTCTAGCGGGAGTCGGAACACCGGGGAGCTGTTTTTT. As protein: CASSSSGSRNTGELFF. Based on the CDR3 plus reference TRBV5-1 and TRBJ2-2, the full variable domain is KAGVTQTPRYLIKTRGQQVTLSCSPISGHRSVSWYQQTPGQGLQFLFEYFSETQRNKGNFPGRFSGRQFSNSRSEMNVSTLELGDSALYLCASSSSGSRNTGELFFGEGSRLTVL.

This clonotype appeared many times. V and J are TRBV5-1 and TRBJ1-6, with no clear D. In germline, CDR1 is SGHRS, CDR2 YFSETQ. The CDR3 has 15 residues. The V gene lost 3 bases and the J gene lost 3 bases, with 10 bases spanning the gap. CDR3 bases: TGCGCCAGCAGCTCCTCCGGGAGCTATAATTCACCCCTCCACTTT. Protein product: CASSSSGSYNSPLHF.

This sequence joins TRBV28 and TRBJ2-5; maybe TRBD1 (5 bases). Germline CDR1 MDHEN, CDR2 SYDVKM. This CDR3 region has 15 residues. V lost 4 bases and J lost 5, with 17 bases in between. For the CDR3, the DNA is TGTGCCAGCAGTTCCCCCTGGACACTGAGGGAGACCCAGTACTTC. It specifies CASSSPWTLRETQYF. Combining the CDR3 with reference TRBV28 and TRBJ2-5 gives the whole variable domain DVKVTQSSRYLVKRTGEKVFLECVQDMDHENMFWYRQDPGLGLRLIYFSYDVKMKEKGDIPEGYSVSREKKERFSLILESASTNQTSMYLCASSSPWTLRETQYFGPGTRLLVL.

This clonotype was recorded at least ten times. The chain links TRBV5-1 to TRBJ2-1; D perhaps matches TRBD2 (5 bases). Germline loops: CDR1 SGHRS, CDR2 YFSETQ. Trimming removed 4 bases from V and 0 bases from J, with 8 bases in between. This CDR3 spans 14 amino acids. As DNA, the CDR3 is TGCGCCAGCAGCACTCGGGGCTCCTACAATGAGCAGTTCTTC. Protein product: CASSTRGSYNEQFF.

Many counts were recorded for this clonotype. V is TRBV7-8 and J is TRBJ2-2, with D possibly being TRBD1 (5 bases). The length of the CDR3 is 15 residues. The V and J ends lost 5 bases and 1 base respectively, with 11 bases between them. Germline lookup yields CDR1 SGHVS and CDR2 FQNEAQ. CDR3 protein: CASSPPDRNTGELFF. CDR3 coding DNA: TGTGCCAGCAGCCCGCCCGACAGGAACACCGGGGAGCTGTTTTTT.

In this sample, this clonotype turned up many times. The V gene is TRBV2, the J gene TRBJ2-5, with 7 positions matching TRBD1. This CDR3 comprises 13 residues. The germline gives CDR1 SNHLY, CDR2 FYNNEI. V dropped 7 bases and J dropped 2; count of bases not matched to a gene: 4. The CDR3 protein is CASKGQTQETQYF. The CDR3 nucleotides read TGTGCCAGCAAGGGACAGACACAAGAGACCCAGTACTTC.

This clonotype was counted many times. V usage is TRBV7-9 and J usage is TRBJ2-1; TRBD2 is a possible D gene (5 bases). The CDR3 consists of 12 residues. With 5 bases removed from V and 8 bases from J, the gap between germline ends came to 10 bases. In germline, CDR1 is SEHNR, CDR2 FQNEAQ (reference sequence). The CDR3 spells CASSIGVDEQFF. In DNA, the CDR3 is TGTGCCAGCAGCATCGGGGTTGATGAGCAGTTCTTC.